Listed below are T cell receptor beta chains from one sample, sequenced in a study of T-cell memory formation after mild COVID-19. A single record per CDR3 protein comes from TCRdb applying MiXCR to the 5' RACE reads. The sample lists under 250,000 distinct CDR3 sequences; more than 8% were seen once. The sequenced sample consisted of PBMCs or a T cell subset sorted from them (not recorded which). The source is a man between 18 and 35 years old who had mild COVID-19 (a few samples of this study predate the infection). Cell type and time point are not known. Each CDR3 is given with its conserved first and last residue. The D gene is left open where the match is weak. Clone size, where shown, is once, few, many, or a class for clones that have expanded.

J | V | size | D | DNA | CDR3
TRBJ2-2 | TRBV7-3 | few | . | TGTGCCAGCAGCTTAAACTTGGCCGGGGAGCTGTTTTTT | CASSLNLAGELFF
TRBJ2-5 | TRBV20-1 | many | . | TGCAGTGCTAGACTCCCCGGCAGCCAAGAGACCCAGTACTTC | CSARLPGSQETQYF
TRBJ2-1 | TRBV7-3 | . | TRBD2 | TGTGCCAGCAGCCCCCGCGGGACTAGCGGGGACTATGAGCAGTTCTTC | CASSPRGTSGDYEQFF
TRBJ1-3 | TRBV24-1 | many | . | TGTGCCACCAGTGATTTGGCAGAACCTCCTGGAAACACCATATATTTT | CATSDLAEPPGNTIYF
TRBJ2-1 | TRBV5-1 | many | . | TGCGCCAGCAGCTTACCTGGCAGTGAGCAGTTCTTC | CASSLPGSEQFF
TRBJ2-5 | TRBV20-1 | once | . | TGCAGTGCTAGAGCCAGGGATGGGACCCAGTACTTC | CSARARDGTQYF
TRBJ1-5 | TRBV7-2 | . | . | TGTGCCAGCAGCTTAGTAGAGGGCGGCGGGCAGCCCCAGCATTTT | CASSLVEGGGQPQHF
TRBJ2-2 | TRBV7-3 | few | TRBD2 | TGTGCCAGCAGTCCGAGCGGGGGCTGGAACACCGGGGAGCTGTTTTTT | CASSPSGGWNTGELFF
TRBJ2-6 | TRBV12-5 | . | . | TGTGCTAGTGGACCGGCCGGGGGCAGCTCTGGGGCCAACGTCCTGACTTTC | CASGPAGGSSGANVLTF
TRBJ2-7 | TRBV5-1 | . | TRBD1 | TGCGCCAGCAGCTTTAACCCGGGACAGGAAATCTCCTACGAGCAGTACTTC | CASSFNPGQEISYEQYF
TRBJ2-6 | TRBV7-2 | many | . | TGTGCCAGCAGCTTAGACAGCTCTGGGGCCAACGTCCTGACTTTC | CASSLDSSGANVLTF
TRBJ2-7 | TRBV18 | few | . | TGTGCCAGCTCACCCGGGGCAGACTACGAGCAGTACTTC | CASSPGADYEQYF
TRBJ1-4 | TRBV7-9 | . | . | TGTGCCAGCAGCTTAGGAGGCGGAGAAACTAATGAAAAACTGTTTTTT | CASSLGGGETNEKLFF
TRBJ1-1 | TRBV18 | . | . | TGTGCCAGCTCACCCGATACAGGAAACCGTGAAGCTTTCTTT | CASSPDTGNREAFF
TRBJ2-5 | TRBV20-1 | few | TRBD2 | TGCAGTGCCCTGGGACTAGCGGGTTGGGGGGAGACCCAGTACTTC | CSALGLAGWGETQYF
TRBJ1-5 | TRBV7-2 | few | TRBD1 | TGTGCCAGCAGCTTAGAAGGGGGCGGTCAGCCCCAGCATTTT | CASSLEGGGQPQHF
TRBJ2-7 | TRBV10-3 | few | TRBD1 | TGTGCCATCAGCGGGACAGACAATTACGAGCAGTACTTC | CAISGTDNYEQYF
TRBJ2-5 | TRBV20-1 | few | . | TGCAGTGCTAGAGAGGCGGGCAGAGAAGAGACCCAGTACTTC | CSAREAGREETQYF
TRBJ1-4 | TRBV6-5 | . | TRBD1 | TGTGCCAGCAGTTACTTGGGACAGTCTAATGAAAAACTGTTTTTT | CASSYLGQSNEKLFF
TRBJ2-3 | TRBV7-2 | . | . | TGTGCCAGCAGCTTAGTAATGCGTCTTAACACAGATACGCAGTATTTT | CASSLVMRLNTDTQYF
TRBJ1-6 | TRBV12-3/TRBV12-4 | . | TRBD1 | TGTGCCAGCAGTCTAGACAGGGGGCTTAACTCACCCCTCCACTTT | CASSLDRGLNSPLHF
TRBJ2-5 | TRBV20-1 | few | . | TGCAGTGCTAGAATGACGGGACCACAAGAGACCCAGTACTTC | CSARMTGPQETQYF
TRBJ1-2 | TRBV5-1 | many | TRBD1 | TGCGCCAGCAGCTTGGGGACAGGGAGCTATGGCTACACCTTC | CASSLGTGSYGYTF
TRBJ1-5 | TRBV3-1 | few | . | TGTGCCAGCAGCCAAGTCGGCAGGGATCAGCCCCAGCATTTT | CASSQVGRDQPQHF
TRBJ1-1 | TRBV19 | . | . | TGTGCCAGTAGTAAGAGGGGTGGACCAGCTTTCTTT | CASSKRGGPAFF
TRBJ2-3 | TRBV7-3 | . | TRBD2 | TGTGCCAGCAGCTCCCCGGGACTAAGCACAGATACGCAGTATTTT | CASSSPGLSTDTQYF
TRBJ1-1 | TRBV5-1 | . | . | TGCGCCAGCAGCTTGGCCACAGGGAGGGAAACTGAAGCTTTCTTT | CASSLATGRETEAFF
TRBJ1-4 | TRBV4-3 | . | . | TGCGCCCGCAGCCAAGATGTGGGGGAAAAACTGTTTTTT | CARSQDVGEKLFF
TRBJ1-2 | TRBV20-1 | few | . | TGCAGTGCTAGAGGTGGGATCCCGGCCTATGGCTACACCTTC | CSARGGIPAYGYTF
TRBJ2-3 | TRBV15 | . | . | TGTGCCACCAGCCACAAAGGGGATACGCAGTATTTT | CATSHKGDTQYF
TRBJ2-4 | TRBV5-1 | . | . | TGCGCCAGCAGCTTGGGTCCGCCAAGGAACATTCAGTACTTC | CASSLGPPRNIQYF
TRBJ2-5 | TRBV10-3 | . | . | TGTGCCGTCCGGGGCGAAGAGACCCAGTACTTC | CAVRGEETQYF
TRBJ2-3 | TRBV2 | few | TRBD1 | TGTGCCAGCAAAACAAACTACCCGGGACAGGGTTCCGATACGCAGTATTTT | CASKTNYPGQGSDTQYF
TRBJ2-1 | TRBV12-3/TRBV12-4 | . | . | TGTGCCAGCAGTTTACTACGGGCGGGTTACAATGAGCAGTTCTTC | CASSLLRAGYNEQFF
TRBJ1-2 | TRBV20-1 | many | . | TGCAGTGCTAGAACGGGGGCGCAATATGGCTACACCTTC | CSARTGAQYGYTF
TRBJ2-1 | TRBV20-1 | few | TRBD1 | TGCAGTGCTAGGGGACAGGCAAGCTCCTACAATGAGCAGTTCTTC | CSARGQASSYNEQFF
TRBJ2-5 | TRBV6-5 | many | . | TGTGCCAGCAGTTATTTCCTATCGCTAGGGGAAGAGACCCAGTACTTC | CASSYFLSLGEETQYF
TRBJ2-1 | TRBV10-3 | many | . | TGTGCCATCAGTGGGGGTCCTTCCTACAATGAGCAGTTCTTC | CAISGGPSYNEQFF
TRBJ2-6 | TRBV4-3 | few | . | TGCGCCAGCAGCCAAGATAACGGGGGAGCGTCTGGGGCCAACGTCCTGACTTTC | CASSQDNGGASGANVLTF
TRBJ2-2 | TRBV5-1 | many | . | TGCGCCAGCAAGTTAGGCACCGGGGAGCTGTTTTTT | CASKLGTGELFF
TRBJ1-1 | TRBV6-1 | . | . | TGTGCCAGCAGCCCCCGCGGGGGGACCGCGAACACTGAAGCTTTCTTT | CASSPRGGTANTEAFF
TRBJ2-2 | TRBV12-3/TRBV12-4 | medium-sized | . | TGTGCCAGCAAAATTTACAGGTTTCAAGGGGTGCTATTCACCGGGGAGCTGTTTTTT | CASKIYRFQGVLFTGELFF
TRBJ1-1 | TRBV9 | . | . | TGTGCCAGCAGCGAGGACAGTGGGGAGGACACTGAAGCTTTCTTT | CASSEDSGEDTEAFF
TRBJ2-2 | TRBV5-1 | few | . | TGCGCCAGCAGCCCCGGGTCGGGGGCCCACACCGGGGAGCTGTTTTTT | CASSPGSGAHTGELFF
TRBJ1-2 | TRBV20-1 | . | TRBD1 | TGCAGTGCTAGTGTTGGTGGGACAGGGGCCTTCTATGGCTACACCTTC | CSASVGGTGAFYGYTF
TRBJ2-2 | TRBV20-1 | few | . | TGCAGTGCTAGAGGTGCTAGAGGCCCCGGGGAGCTGTTTTTT | CSARGARGPGELFF
TRBJ2-1 | TRBV9 | few | TRBD1 | TGTGCCAGCAGCGAGTTTGGGACAGGGGGATTGGGCGAGCAGTTCTTC | CASSEFGTGGLGEQFF
TRBJ1-1 | TRBV12-3/TRBV12-4 | . | . | TGTGCCAGCAGTCAGAACAGGGAAACTGAAGCTTTCTTT | CASSQNRETEAFF
TRBJ1-1 | TRBV7-2 | . | . | TGTGCCAGCAGCTCCGAGGGCCTAATCACTGAAGCTTTCTTT | CASSSEGLITEAFF